Listed below are T cell receptor beta chains from one sample, sequenced in a study of OX40 agonist ivuxolimab in advanced cancers. Sequenced by immunoSEQ multiplex PCR; TCRdb stores in-frame clones only, minus some. The sample lists fewer than 55,000 clones, over 80% occurring once. Sequencing was performed on CD4+ or CD8+ T cells sorted from blood, taken in a trial of the OX40 agonist ivuxolimab. The receptor source for this set is an adult with an advanced solid tumor such as melanoma, head and neck, liver or kidney cancer. CDR3s include the opening cysteine and the closing phenylalanine or tryptophan. D genes are given only for firm matches. Some rows have no size entry. The others give once, few or many, or a class for an expanded clone.

abundance,d_gene,v_gene,j_gene,CDR3nt,CDR3aa
.,.,TRBV7-9,TRBJ2-5,TGTGCCAGCAGCTTCAAAGAGACCCAGTACTTC,CASSFKETQYF
.,.,TRBV5-1,TRBJ2-2,TGCGCCAGCAGCTCCACTAGTCGAACCGGGGAGCTGTTTTTT,CASSSTSRTGELFF
once,TRBD1,TRBV15,TRBJ1-1,TGTGCCACCAGCAGAGACGGACAGGGCTGGAATGAAGCTTTCTTT,CATSRDGQGWNEAFF
once,TRBD1,TRBV19,TRBJ2-1,TGTGCCAAGGTACTTGGACAGGAGACATACAATGAGCAGTTCTTC,CAKVLGQETYNEQFF
.,TRBD2,TRBV28,TRBJ2-1,TGTGCCAGCAGTCCCGGAACTAGCGGTTACAATGAGCAGTTCTTC,CASSPGTSGYNEQFF
.,.,TRBV6-6,TRBJ1-4,TGTGCCAGCAGTTACTCGGACCTTGCAACTAATGAAAAACTGTTTTTT,CASSYSDLATNEKLFF
.,.,TRBV7-9,TRBJ1-2,TGTGCCAGCAGTTCAGGGATCTCCCTCTATGGCTACACCTTC,CASSSGISLYGYTF
.,.,TRBV6-5,TRBJ1-5,TGTGCCAGCAGTGTAAATAGCAATCAGCCCCAGCATTTT,CASSVNSNQPQHF
.,.,TRBV10-2,TRBJ1-1,TGCGCCAGCAGTGAAGGGACCTCTGAAGCTTTCTTT,CASSEGTSEAFF
.,.,TRBV5-1,TRBJ1-1,TGCGCCAGCAGTAAGGTCCCCCCCTCGAACACTGAAGCTTTCTTT,CASSKVPPSNTEAFF
few,.,TRBV7-2,TRBJ2-5,TGTGCCAGCAGCTTAGGGACCTTTCTGGAGACCCAGTACTTC,CASSLGTFLETQYF
.,TRBD1,TRBV29-1,TRBJ1-1,TGCAGCGTTGGACAGGGGCTGAACACTGAAGCTTTCTTT,CSVGQGLNTEAFF
once,.,TRBV4-2,TRBJ1-4,TGTGCCAGCAGTCAAACAGGGAAGGGTTCGACTAATGAAAAACTGTTTTTT,CASSQTGKGSTNEKLFF
.,TRBD1,TRBV7-9,TRBJ2-1,TGTGCCAGCAGCCTCCGGGACAGGGGTTACAATGAGCAGTTCTTC,CASSLRDRGYNEQFF
.,.,TRBV7-2,TRBJ2-1,TGTGCCAGCAGCTTAGGGGCAGTTAGGACGGATGAGCAGTTCTTC,CASSLGAVRTDEQFF
.,TRBD1,TRBV6-5,TRBJ2-7,TGTGCCAGCAGAATTCAGACAGGGCACCACGAGCAGTACTTC,CASRIQTGHHEQYF
.,.,TRBV4-1,TRBJ1-4,TGCGCCAGCAGCCAAGGGTATCGTCGTCTGTTTTTT,CASSQGYRRLFF
.,TRBD1,TRBV6-5,TRBJ1-2,TGTGCCAGCAGAGGAATGGGACAGGAATCCTATGGCTACACCTTC,CASRGMGQESYGYTF
.,.,TRBV6-6,TRBJ1-4,TGTGCCAGCAGAGTGATCGCAACTAATGAAAAACTGTTTTTT,CASRVIATNEKLFF
.,TRBD1,TRBV2,TRBJ2-1,TGTGCCACCAACCGGGACAGGGCTCGATATGAGCAGTTCTTC,CATNRDRARYEQFF
.,.,TRBV7-2,TRBJ1-1,TGTGCCAGCAGCCCCAGCAGGACGGGAACTGAAGCTTTCTTT,CASSPSRTGTEAFF
.,TRBD1,TRBV7-8,TRBJ2-7,TGTGCCAGCAGCTCGTCCGGGACAGGGATCCCCTACGAGCAGTACTTC,CASSSSGTGIPYEQYF
.,.,TRBV5-1,TRBJ1-4,TGCGCCAGCAGCGCCCAGGGGAGTTGGGAAAAACTGTTTTTT,CASSAQGSWEKLFF
.,.,TRBV5-1,TRBJ1-1,TGCGCCAGCAGCTTGGGGCGGATGATGAACACTGAAGCTTTCTTT,CASSLGRMMNTEAFF
once,.,TRBV28,TRBJ2-4,TGTGCCAGCAGTTTACCAGGCAGGGTACCTTCCTTC,CASSLPGRVPSF